The 21 T cell receptor beta chains reported below all come from one sample, sequenced in a study of T cell responses to AZD1222 COVID-19 vaccine. The assay was immunoSEQ multiplex PCR, and TCRdb's table has in-frame clones only and misses some. The repertoire holds fewer than 180,000 clones, 94% seen once, with roughly 1.3% in the top ten. The sample consisted of peripheral blood, taken on day 0 of AZD1222 vaccination. These receptors were obtained from an adult in good health.

The rearrangement uses TRBV19 and TRBJ1-4; D not certain. Germline V gene data show CDR1 as LNHDA and CDR2 as SQIVND (reference sequence). The length of the CDR3 is 14 residues. V dropped 4 bases and J dropped 3 bases, with 9 bases sitting between them. CDR3 residues: CASSTPGANEKLFF. Written as DNA, the CDR3 is TGTGCCAGTAGTACACCGGGAGCTAATGAAAAACTGTTTTTT.

The chain couples TRBV7-3 to TRBJ2-5; D may be TRBD1 or TRBD2 (6 bases each). The V gene's germline CDR1 is SGHTA and CDR2 FQGTGA. V was pared by 4 bases and J by 1 base, with 10 bases between. This CDR3 contains 14 residues. CDR3 amino acids: CASSSEGGQETQYF. DNA for the CDR3: TGTGCCAGCAGCTCCGAGGGGGGCCAAGAGACCCAGTACTTC. Based on the CDR3 plus reference TRBV7-3 and TRBJ2-5, the full variable domain is GAGVSQTPSNKVTEKGKYVELRCDPISGHTALYWYRQSLGQGPEFLIYFQGTGAADDSGLPNDRFFAVRPEGSVSTLKIQRTERGDSAVYLCASSSEGGQETQYFGPGTRLLVL.

The gene calls are TRBV7-9 and TRBJ2-4; D perhaps matches TRBD1 (6 bases). CDR3 size: 18 residues. Looked up from germline, CDR1 is SEHNR and CDR2 is FQNEAQ (reference sequence). Trimming left V 5 bases short and J 0 bases short, with 20 bases between. CDR3 bases: TGTGCCAGCAGCACCCAATTCTCGACAGGACTAGCCAAAAACATTCAGTACTTC. This translates into CASSTQFSTGLAKNIQYF.

J is TRBJ1-5 and V is TRBV10-3; D is uncertain. The germline V gene has CDR1 ENHRY and CDR2 SYGVKD. CDR3 length: 12 amino acids. V lost 6 bases to trimming and J lost 5 bases, with 8 bases between them. The CDR3 loop reads CAISETDQPQHF. CDR3 bases: TGTGCCATCAGCGAAACAGATCAGCCCCAGCATTTT.

V usage is TRBV28 and J usage is TRBJ1-6; no definite D call. The germline gives CDR1 MDHEN, CDR2 SYDVKM. The length of the CDR3 is 17 residues. V gave up 6 bases and J gave up 9 bases, with 24 bases separating them. CDR3 region: CASSPGSGMGRASPLHF. CDR3 coding DNA: TGTGCCAGCAGCCCCGGATCGGGAATGGGAAGAGCTTCACCCCTCCACTTT.

This rearrangement joins TRBV6-5 to TRBJ2-2; D remains unclear. The germline V gene has CDR1 MNHEY and CDR2 SVGAGI. The V gene lost 8 bases and the J gene lost 6 bases, with 19 bases spanning the gap. This CDR3 is built from 15 residues. CDR3 loop: CASYEPGLGSGELFF. The CDR3 DNA sequence: TGTGCCAGCTATGAGCCGGGCCTGGGGTCCGGGGAGCTGTTTTTT.

This chain joins TRBV7-3 and TRBJ2-1; D is unclear. Deletions cut 2 bases from V and 7 bases from J, with 9 bases between. The CDR3 covers 13 residues. Germline V gene lookup returns CDR1 SGHTA and CDR2 FQGTGA. The CDR3 loop is CASSLSGYNEQFF. CDR3 nucleotides: TGTGCCAGCAGCTTATCCGGGTATAATGAGCAGTTCTTC.

The J gene is TRBJ1-6, the V gene TRBV3-1 (or the pseudogene TRBV3-2); no definite D call. The CDR3 has 14 amino acids. V gave up 6 bases and J gave up 9 bases, with 15 bases separating them. CDR1 and CDR2 (germline): LGHDT, YNNKEL (reference sequence). The CDR3 DNA is TGTGCCAGCAGGAACCGGGATCAGAGTTCACCCCTCCACTTT. It codes for CASRNRDQSSPLHF.

This chain connects TRBV5-1 to TRBJ1-5; D unresolved. Deletions cut 5 bases from V and 0 bases from J, with 12 bases between. This CDR3 region has 15 residues. Germline-derived CDR1 and CDR2 are SGHRS and YFSETQ. The CDR3 DNA reads TGCGCCAGCAGTCTGGACGGCCTTAGCAATCAGCCCCAGCATTTT. This codes for CASSLDGLSNQPQHF.

This chain uses TRBV14 with TRBJ2-7; maybe TRBD2 (6 bases). V was pared by 0 bases and J by 5 bases, with 17 bases between. Germline CDR1 and CDR2: SGHDN and FVKESK. CDR3 length equals 16 residues. The CDR3 nucleotides are TGTGCCAGCAGCCAAGAACCACCATTGGGGGAGGACGAGCAGTACGTC. This codes for CASSQEPPLGEDEQYV.

The chain recombines TRBV2 with TRBJ2-1; D unresolved. The germline V gene encodes CDR1 SNHLY and CDR2 FYNNEI. The V end was cut by 9 bases, the J end by 5 bases, with 14 bases between. This CDR3 comprises 13 residues. This chain's CDR3 is CARQRQDHNEQFF. CDR3 DNA sequence: TGTGCCAGACAGAGACAAGATCACAATGAGCAGTTCTTC.

V is TRBV6-4 and J is TRBJ2-2; D call uncertain. Per germline, CDR1 MRHNA and CDR2 SNTAGT. The germline V and J ends were trimmed by 0 bases and 7 bases, with 12 bases remaining between them. CDR3 length equals 15 residues. Here the CDR3 reads CASSDSMSLGGELFF. The CDR3, as DNA: TGTGCCAGCAGTGACTCGATGTCGCTGGGCGGGGAGCTGTTTTTT.

V and J are TRBV19 and TRBJ2-6; TRBD1 might be the D (5 bases). The CDR3 has 15 residues. CDR1 is LNHDA and CDR2 is SQIVND in the germline V gene (reference sequence). V dropped 5 bases and J dropped 0 bases, with 8 bases sitting between them. Here the CDR3 DNA reads TGTGCCAGTAGTTCCGACAGCTCTGGGGCCAACGTCCTGACTTTC. The encoded protein is CASSSDSSGANVLTF.

The genes are TRBV5-6 and TRBJ1-2, with D unclear. Germline values: CDR1 SGHDT, CDR2 YYEEEE. Trimming cost V 2 bases and J 0 bases, with 8 bases left between them. CDR3 size: 14 residues. The DNA for the CDR3 is TGTGCCAGCAGCTTAGACGTCGCTAACTATGGCTACACCTTC. Amino acid sequence: CASSLDVANYGYTF.

The chain employs TRBV24-1 and TRBJ1-1, with 9 nucleotides matching TRBD1. Unmatched junction bases numbered 3, after V lost 4 bases and J lost 1 base. This CDR3 has 15 amino acids. Germline lookup yields CDR1 KGHDR and CDR2 SFDVKD. CDR3 sequence reads: CATSDSDRGNTEAFF. DNA of the CDR3: TGTGCCACCAGTGACTCGGACAGGGGGAACACTGAAGCTTTCTTT.

The chain couples TRBV6-5 to TRBJ1-4; D unresolved. CDR1 and CDR2 (germline): MNHEY, SVGAGI. The CDR3 contains 13 residues. V shed 7 bases and J shed 4 bases, with 10 bases lying between them. The CDR3 sequence: CASMRQSNEKLFF. For the CDR3, the DNA is TGTGCCAGCATGAGGCAGAGTAATGAAAAACTGTTTTTT.

The chain uses TRBV6-2 or TRBV6-3 and TRBJ1-5; D not certain. CDR3 length: 13 amino acids. V was trimmed by 5 bases and J by 4 bases, leaving 9 bases between them. CDR1 and CDR2 (germline): MNHEY, SVGEGT. In DNA, the CDR3 is TGTGCCAGCAGTGCCGGGGAGAATCAGCCCCAGCATTTT. Translated, it gives CASSAGENQPQHF.

V and J are TRBV5-4 and TRBJ1-6; 8 nucleotides agree with TRBD1. The CDR3 runs 14 residues. From germline, CDR1 is SGHNT and CDR2 YYREEE (reference sequence). With V trimmed by 4 bases and J by 6 bases, 3 bases remained unmatched. The CDR3 loop reads CASSIGQGNSPLHF. CDR3 sequence (DNA): TGTGCCAGCAGCATTGGACAGGGTAATTCACCCCTCCACTTT.

V gene TRBV5-6 combines with J gene TRBJ1-2; TRBD1 agrees at 7 bases. With 2 bases clipped from V and 0 bases from J, the junction kept 13 bases outside the gene matches. The CDR3 runs 18 residues. The germline V gene encodes CDR1 SGHDT and CDR2 YYEEEE. The CDR3 region is CASSLDRRDSPSNYGYTF. The CDR3 nucleotides read TGTGCCAGCAGCTTAGATAGACGGGACAGCCCCTCTAACTATGGCTACACCTTC.

The chain uses TRBV15 and TRBJ2-1; D gene unclear. This CDR3 contains 15 residues. The germline CDR1 and CDR2 sequences are LNHNV and YYDKDF (reference sequence). The V end was cut by 0 bases, the J end by 9 bases, with 15 bases between. The CDR3 reads CATSRDLTPSTEQFF. CDR3 DNA sequence: TGTGCCACCAGCAGAGATCTGACTCCCTCGACTGAGCAGTTCTTC.

CDR3 sequence: CASTLRTRNTGELFF. Written as DNA, the CDR3 is TGTGCCAGCACCCTAAGAACCCGTAACACCGGGGAGCTGTTTTTT. This chain uses TRBV28 with TRBJ2-2; D gene uncertain. The length of the CDR3 is 15 residues. V gave up 7 bases and J gave up 2 bases, with 14 bases separating them. The V gene's germline CDR1 is MDHEN and CDR2 SYDVKM.